This T cell receptor beta chain was observed in a study of T cells expressing NK-cell markers. Overall study context: The TCR beta repertoires originated in sorted CD3+CD56+NKG2C+, CD3+CD56+NKG2C- and CD3+CD56-NKG2C+ T cells. Findings and limits, study-wide: Six of the donors carried dominant NKG2C+ clonotypes that took up roughly 1.0-7.0% of their CD8+ T cells.

TCRdb re-called the 5' RACE reads and shows each CDR3 protein once, DNA omitted. In total, the table holds almost 450,000 distinct CDR3 sequences. Comments on this clonotype: Its target is unknown.

Germline CDR1 SQVTM, CDR2 ANQGSEA. The CDR3 runs 12 residues. The chain combines TRBV29-1 with TRBJ1-3. The clonotype originates from a woman between 18 and 75 years old in good health. Sequencing input: blood T cells: a sorted CD56 or NKG2C T cell subset, CD4+ or CD8+ T cells, or bulk PBMC T cells (not recorded which). CDR3: CSVEDQGNTIYF.